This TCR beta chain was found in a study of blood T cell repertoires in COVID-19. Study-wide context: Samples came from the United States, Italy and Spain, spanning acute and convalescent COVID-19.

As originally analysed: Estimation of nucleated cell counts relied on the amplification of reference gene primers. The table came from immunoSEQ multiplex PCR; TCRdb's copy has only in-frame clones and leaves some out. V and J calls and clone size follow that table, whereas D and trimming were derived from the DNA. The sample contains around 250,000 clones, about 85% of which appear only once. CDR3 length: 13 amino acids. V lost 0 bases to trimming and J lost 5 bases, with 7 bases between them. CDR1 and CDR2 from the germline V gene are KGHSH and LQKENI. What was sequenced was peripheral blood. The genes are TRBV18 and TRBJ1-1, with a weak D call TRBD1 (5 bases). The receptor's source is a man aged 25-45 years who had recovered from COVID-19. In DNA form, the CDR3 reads TGTGCCAGCTCACCACCGTCAGGGACTGAAGCTTTCTTT. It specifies CASSPPSGTEAFF.